The entry below describes one T cell receptor (beta chain). This specimen belongs to a study of blood T cell repertoires in COVID-19. Assay: immunoSEQ multiplex PCR; the TCRdb copy retains only in-frame clones and omits some. The data show 12,000 or so clones, with just over 70% seen just once and 6.1% held by the top ten. The V gene's germline CDR1 is SGHTA and CDR2 FQGNSA. CDR3 length equals 15 residues. J gave up 7 bases and V 5 bases, and 4 bases lay outside the gene matches. V is TRBV7-2 and J is TRBJ2-1, with 14 bases identical to TRBD2. The sequencing sample was made of peripheral blood. This TCR was sampled from a man aged 55 to 70 with COVID-19, enrolled during active disease. The chain's CDR3 is CASSPRLAGGNEQFF. The CDR3 DNA reads TGTGCCAGCAGCCCGCGACTAGCGGGGGGGAATGAGCAGTTCTTC.